Detailed here is one TCR beta chain. Its antigen remains unidentified. The data originate from a study of T cells expressing NK-cell markers. Study overall: Sequencing of TCR beta repertoires drew on sorted CD3+CD56+NKG2C+, CD3+CD56+NKG2C- and CD3+CD56-NKG2C+ T cells. One of eight sequenced donors was HCMV-seronegative; the other seven were seropositive. Findings of the study overall: Expanded clones of NKG2C+ T cells had an unclear HCMV specificity.

For TCR beta, cDNA was produced by 5'RACE template switching with UMIs. TCRdb derives one entry per CDR3 protein from the 5' RACE reads, leaving out DNA. This listing includes about 460,000 distinct CDR3 sequences. The germline CDR1 and CDR2 sequences are SGHDT and YYEEEE. This CDR3 comprises 18 residues. The sequence was obtained from a woman aged 50 to 60 in good health. The material sequenced was blood T cells: a sorted CD56 or NKG2C T cell subset, CD4+ or CD8+ T cells, or bulk PBMC T cells (not recorded which). J is TRBJ2-3 and V is TRBV5-6; as DNA is missing, the TRBD2 call by TCRdb cannot be tested. The chain's CDR3 is CASSLGTRLSSGTDTQYF.